This T cell receptor beta chain is drawn from a study of T cell changes during pregnancy in multiple sclerosis. Trimming left V 3 bases short and J 3 bases short, with 6 bases between. Germline CDR1 reads SGHNT; CDR2 reads YYREEE (reference sequence). CDR3 length: 12 amino acids. The method was immunoSEQ multiplex PCR; TCRdb's version includes in-frame clones alone and lacks a portion of them. The data show 40,000 to 50,000 clones, approximately 80% seen once. The chain has TRBV5-4 and TRBJ2-5; D might be TRBD1 (5 bases). The clonotype originates from a female donor with multiple sclerosis, enrolled in a pregnancy study. This sample comprised CD4+ T cells from peripheral blood mononuclear cells, obtained before pregnancy. CDR3 region: CASSSTEETQYF. In DNA form, the CDR3 reads TGTGCCAGCAGCTCGACAGAAGAGACCCAGTACTTC. The entire variable domain, with the rest obtained from reference TRBV5-4 and TRBJ2-5, is as follows: ETGVTQSPTHLIKTRGQQVTLRCSSQSGHNTVSWYQQALGQGPQFIFQYYREEENGRGNFPPRFSGLQFPNYSSELNVNALELDDSALYLCASSSTEETQYFGPGTRLLVL.